This T cell receptor (beta chain) originates from a study of T cells in localized non-small cell lung cancer. Whole-study results and caveats: A median of about 60 of the top 100 tumor clones appeared in adjacent lung, which was paired and uninvolved. Compared with tumor, uninvolved adjacent lung displayed greater T cell clonality, ranking highest overall.

To note about this clone: Antigen unknown.

Germline V lookup: CDR1 GTSNPN, CDR2 SVGIG (reference sequence). V was pared by 6 bases and J by 2 bases, with 10 bases between. The length of the CDR3 is 13 residues. Here immunoSEQ multiplex PCR was the method, and the copy in TCRdb shows in-frame clones only, minus some. Of around 40,000 clones detected, around 87% appear once; the ten largest clones hold about 7%. The rearrangement links TRBV30 to TRBJ1-4, with D perhaps matching TRBD1 (6 bases). Sequencing used peripheral blood, obtained before any cancer treatment. This clonotype was sampled from a woman aged 18-49 years with stage III lung adenocarcinoma. CDR3 amino acids: CACNQGTNEKLFF. For the CDR3, the DNA is TGTGCCTGCAATCAGGGGACTAATGAAAAACTGTTTTTT.